The rows below give T cell receptor beta chains drawn from one sample of a study of identical twins. TCRdb re-analysed the 5' RACE reads in MiXCR, keeping a single row per CDR3 protein. Of about 490,000 distinct CDR3 sequences in the sample, over 12% are singletons; the top ten hold roughly 0.46%. This sample was shared with a second study, whose subject was yellow fever vaccine responses in identical twins.

The sequenced material came from CD4+ T cells sorted from blood. These receptors all stem from a woman aged 18-30 years in good health. Both conserved end residues are trimmed from each CDR3.

j_call v_call cdr3_aa
TRBJ2-4 TRBV10-2 ASRGGLAGGMNIQY
TRBJ2-1 TRBV6-1 ASSPLEPASPLISNEQF
TRBJ2-5 TRBV7-8 ASSLAKSWETQY
TRBJ1-5 TRBV12-3/TRBV12-4 ASSPGQGFGQPQH
TRBJ1-6 TRBV27 ASSRGQGRSPLH
TRBJ1-2 TRBV4-1 ASSKEATTNYGYT
TRBJ1-1 TRBV12-3/TRBV12-4 ASSKGTEAF
TRBJ2-3 TRBV20-1 SARGRGGVDTQY
TRBJ2-3 TRBV28 ASSPGHITDTQY
TRBJ2-1 TRBV2 ASSEKGTRTYEQF
TRBJ1-2 TRBV24-1 ATSDPATGTGYGYT
TRBJ2-5 TRBV5-1 ASSLNPAGVQETQY
TRBJ1-1 TRBV20-1 SAGGGGITEAF
TRBJ2-1 TRBV3-1 ASSQGTSGSGEQF
TRBJ1-5 TRBV7-8 ASSLEGQYSNQPQH
TRBJ2-5 TRBV11-3 ASSLGTSSGSQETQY
TRBJ2-7 TRBV28 ASSSAGTGAYEQY
TRBJ2-3 TRBV7-6 ASSPGTSAITDTQY
TRBJ2-7 TRBV7-8 ASSPLAGAHYEQY
TRBJ2-1 TRBV6-5 ASSYSSAQGGNEQF
TRBJ2-1 TRBV12-3/TRBV12-4 ASSLSSNNEQF
TRBJ1-1 TRBV24-1 ATSCPGCTEAF
TRBJ1-4 TRBV15 ATKPRDRGHEKLF
TRBJ2-7 TRBV4-2 ASSQDTGFSLYEQY
TRBJ2-5 TRBV6-1 ASRPGQIEETQY
TRBJ2-2 TRBV29-1 SAGTISNTGELF
TRBJ2-6 TRBV11-2 ASSPLAGASGANVLT
TRBJ1-5 TRBV27 ASSPGQLENQPQH
TRBJ1-5 TRBV20-1 SARDMTPSNQPQH